This TCR beta chain was identified during a study of immune evolution from preneoplasia to lung adenocarcinoma. The wider study: HLA loss of heterozygosity: less than 9% AIS, roughly 15% MIA, over 25% ADC, none AAH.

TCRdb's copy holds only in-frame clones and misses some; the assay was immunoSEQ multiplex PCR. This table has about 6,600 clones, 77% appearing once. Study-wide results and caveats: Highest clonality occurred in KRAS-mutant, not EGFR-mutant or double wild-type, nodules.

Only one count was recorded for this clone. Its target is unknown. Patient tissue came from resections in Japan or China, 2014–2017. Each case's diagnosis was confirmed by two pathologists on H&E. The sequence was collected from a person aged 60-80 years with lung adenocarcinoma. The sample comprised FFPE lung adenocarcinoma in situ tissue.

The DNA of the CDR3 is TGCAGCGTTGGGGACAGTCTCAATCAGCCCCAGCATTTT. Its translation is CSVGDSLNQPQHF. The rearrangement joins TRBV29-1 to TRBJ1-5; TRBD1 aligns across 7 bases. This CDR3 region has 13 residues. The germline V gene has CDR1 SQVTM and CDR2 ANQGSEA. J lost 3 bases, V lost 4 bases, and 3 bases had no gene match.